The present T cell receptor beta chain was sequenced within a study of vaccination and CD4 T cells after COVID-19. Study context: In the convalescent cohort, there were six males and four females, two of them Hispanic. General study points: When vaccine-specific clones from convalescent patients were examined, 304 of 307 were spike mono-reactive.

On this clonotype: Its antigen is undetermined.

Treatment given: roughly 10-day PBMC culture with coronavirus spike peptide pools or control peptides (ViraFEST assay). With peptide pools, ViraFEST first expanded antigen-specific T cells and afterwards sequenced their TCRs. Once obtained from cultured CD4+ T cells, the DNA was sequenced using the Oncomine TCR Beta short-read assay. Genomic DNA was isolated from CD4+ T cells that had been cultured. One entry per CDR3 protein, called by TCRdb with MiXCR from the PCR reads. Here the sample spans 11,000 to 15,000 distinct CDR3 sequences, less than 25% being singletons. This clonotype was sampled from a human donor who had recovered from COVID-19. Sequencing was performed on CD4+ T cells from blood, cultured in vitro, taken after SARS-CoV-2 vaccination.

This CDR3 reads CSALTIRGRSIETQYF. CDR3 nucleotides: TGCAGTGCTCTAACAATTAGGGGACGGTCCATAGAGACCCAGTACTTC. The gene calls are TRBV20-1 and TRBJ2-5; D might be TRBD1 or TRBD2, each matching 5 bases. Deletions cut 5 bases from V and 4 bases from J, with 23 bases between. The CDR3 runs to 16 residues. The germline V gene has CDR1 DFQATT and CDR2 SNEGSKA (reference sequence).